A single sample gave rise to the 3 T cell receptor beta chains below, sequenced in a study of blood T cells in healthy people across ages. Together with a sample-barcoded 5' primer, a J-beta primer mix was included in a second PCR lasting about 7 to 11 cycles. TCRdb reprocessed the 5' RACE reads via MiXCR and lists one record per CDR3 protein. Of fewer than 1,000,000 distinct CDR3 sequences listed, around 45% are singletons. Sequenced: blood. Receptor source: an elderly man in good health.

This clonotype was counted between two and nine times. The chain recombines TRBV2 with TRBJ1-2; D gene unclear. From germline, CDR1 is SNHLY and CDR2 FYNNEI. Deletions cut 4 bases from V and 7 bases from J, with 4 bases between. This CDR3 region has 10 residues. CDR3 sequence: CASSGGGYTF. CDR3 nucleotides: TGTGCCAGCAGTGGGGGTGGCTACACCTTC.

The rearrangement uses TRBV20-1 and TRBJ1-1; 8 nucleotides line up with TRBD1. The CDR3 has 14 residues. Germline-derived CDR1 and CDR2 are DFQATT and SNEGSKA (reference sequence). With V trimmed by 6 bases and J by 4 bases, 10 bases remained unmatched. The CDR3 region has the DNA TGCAGTGCCCACCGCCCGACAGGGGCCACTGAAGCTTTCTTT. Its translation: CSAHRPTGATEAFF.

The chain recombines TRBV6-1 with TRBJ2-1, with 12 bases lining up with TRBD2. Germline V CDR1 and CDR2: MNHNS, SASEGT. J gave up 6 bases and V 5 bases, and 11 bases lay outside the gene matches. The CDR3 spans 17 residues. CDR3 region: CASSPGLAGWPTNEQFF. The CDR3 coding sequence is TGTGCCAGCAGTCCGGGACTAGCGGGCTGGCCCACCAATGAGCAGTTCTTC.